The 16 T cell receptor beta chains given below trace back to one sample, sequenced in a study of CD8+ T cells in alopecia areata. Investigators isolated RNA and reverse transcribed it into cDNA to act as the sequencing template. Data came from immunoSEQ multiplex PCR; TCRdb stores just in-frame clones and leaves some out. The table includes 160,000 or so clones, under 70% detected once. Treatment reported: oral pan-JAK inhibitor, 5-10 mg twice daily. Sequenced material: CD4+ T cells sorted from blood, taken at week 4, from a patient treated with tofacitinib. The receptors originated from a human donor with alopecia areata.

The chain is built from TRBV4-1 and TRBJ2-3; TRBD2 might be the D (5 bases). This CDR3 contains 17 residues. V lost 0 bases, J lost 4 bases, and 17 bases lay in between. Germline CDR1 reads MGHRA; CDR2 reads YSYEKL. Here the CDR3 DNA reads TGCGCCAGCAGCCAAGATCCCCGGGAAGTCTACGCAGATACGCAGTATTTT. As protein: CASSQDPREVYADTQYF.

The J gene is TRBJ1-3, the V gene TRBV30; D is ambiguous. Germline values: CDR1 GTSNPN, CDR2 SVGIG (reference sequence). The CDR3 runs 17 residues. V was pared by 1 base and J by 0 bases, with 16 bases between. The DNA of the CDR3 is TGTGCCTGGAGTGGTATAGGGATGGCCAACTCTGGAAACACCATATATTTT. As protein: CAWSGIGMANSGNTIYF.

This chain links TRBV4-2 with TRBJ2-3, with 11 bases matching TRBD2. The CDR3 has 17 residues. J gave up 4 bases and V 4 bases, and 10 bases lay outside the gene matches. CDR1 and CDR2 from the germline V gene are LGHNA and YNFKEQ. The CDR3: CASSLAGGPRKSDTQYF. CDR3 DNA sequence: TGTGCCAGCAGCCTAGCGGGGGGGCCTCGCAAGTCAGATACGCAGTATTTT.

The rearrangement uses TRBV9 and TRBJ2-1; the match to TRBD1 covers 8 bases. This CDR3 region has 12 residues. V lost 10 bases, J lost 3 bases, and 3 bases stayed unmatched. Germline CDR1 SGDLS, CDR2 YYNGEE. The CDR3 loop is CASGTGYNEQFF. In DNA, the CDR3 is TGTGCCTCCGGGACAGGCTACAATGAGCAGTTCTTC. Full variable domain (rest looked up from reference TRBV9 and TRBJ2-1): DSGVTQTPKHLITATGQRVTLRCSPRSGDLSVYWYQQSLDQGLQFLIQYYNGEERAKGNILERFSAQQFPDLHSELNLSSLELGDSALYFCASGTGYNEQFFGPGTRLTVL.

In this sample, this clone turned up once. The rearrangement uses TRBV6-6 and TRBJ1-6; no definite D call. CDR1 is MNHNY, CDR2 SVGAGI, per germline (reference sequence). This CDR3 spans 14 amino acids. Trimming took 2 bases from V and 1 from J, leaving 3 bases between them. The CDR3 spells CASSYRSYNSPLHF. As DNA, the CDR3 is TGTGCCAGCAGTTACAGGTCCTATAATTCACCCCTCCACTTT.

This chain joins TRBV2 and TRBJ1-5, with a weak D call TRBD1 (5 bases). Germline assignment: CDR1 SNHLY and CDR2 FYNNEI. This CDR3 is built from 15 residues. The V end was cut by 5 bases, the J end by 3 bases, with 14 bases between. This CDR3 reads CASSLDRVYNQPQHF. The CDR3 DNA sequence: TGTGCCAGCAGTCTTGACAGAGTTTACAATCAGCCCCAGCATTTT.

The chain recombines TRBV6-1 with TRBJ1-5; 7 bases align to TRBD1. The V gene's germline CDR1 is MNHNS and CDR2 SASEGT. V lost 6 bases to trimming and J lost 6 bases; unmatched junction nucleotides: 11. The CDR3 contains 15 residues. The CDR3 sequence is CASSPGGGRAQPQHF. For the CDR3, the DNA is TGTGCCAGCAGCCCAGGGGGGGGACGGGCTCAGCCCCAGCATTTT.

This clone is a singleton in its sample. This chain links TRBV4-2 with TRBJ1-1; no clear D. The V gene lost 1 base and the J gene lost 2 bases, with 5 bases spanning the gap. The CDR3 runs 13 residues. Germline V gives CDR1 LGHNA, CDR2 YNFKEQ. In DNA form, the CDR3 reads TGTGCCAGCAGCCAAGTTTCAAACACTGAAGCTTTCTTT. This encodes CASSQVSNTEAFF.

This rearrangement joins TRBV6-5 to TRBJ1-1, with D unresolved. The germline V gene has CDR1 MNHEY and CDR2 SVGAGI. There are 14 residues in the CDR3. V was shortened by 2 bases and J by 5 bases, with 12 bases between the two germline ends. The CDR3 is CASSYGTKGTEAFF. CDR3 nucleotide sequence: TGTGCCAGCAGTTACGGAACTAAAGGTACTGAAGCTTTCTTT.

This clone was seen a single time. J is TRBJ2-7 and V is TRBV10-1; a weak D match, TRBD2 (5 bases). With 0 bases removed from V and 1 base from J, the gap between germline ends came to 10 bases. Germline-derived CDR1 and CDR2 are WNHNN and SYGVQD (reference sequence). There are 15 residues in the CDR3. CDR3 nucleotides: TGCGCCAGCAGTGAGTCGGGGAGCCTATCCTACGAGCAGTACTTC. This sequence encodes CASSESGSLSYEQYF.

The gene calls are TRBV27 and TRBJ2-7; tentative D call: TRBD2 (7 bases). Germline V CDR1 and CDR2: MNHEY, SMNVEV (reference sequence). The V end lost 5 bases, the J end lost 1 base, and 15 bases lay between the germline ends. The CDR3 is made up of 15 amino acids. The CDR3 nucleotides read TGTGCCAGCAGTCCCCCCGGGGGGCTTTCCTACGAGCAGTACTTC. Its protein product is CASSPPGGLSYEQYF.

This clone was seen a handful of times. The chain uses TRBV30 and TRBJ2-4, with D possibly matching TRBD2 (5 bases). V was shortened by 2 bases and J by 7 bases, with 15 bases between the two germline ends. The CDR3 consists of 14 residues. Germline CDR1 reads GTSNPN; CDR2 reads SVGIG (reference sequence). The CDR3 DNA reads TGTGCCTGGAGTCCAGCGGAGTTTAGGAACATTCAGTACTTC. Protein: CAWSPAEFRNIQYF.

This chain uses TRBV10-3 with TRBJ1-5; no definite D call. The CDR3 totals 14 residues. The V end lost 4 bases, the J end lost 2 bases, and 9 bases lay between the germline ends. Germline CDR1 ENHRY, CDR2 SYGVKD. CDR3 nucleotides: TGTGCCATCAGTGGGGGTTTTGGCAATCAGCCCCAGCATTTT. Translating it yields CAISGGFGNQPQHF.

The chain has TRBV6-5 and TRBJ2-7; D is undetermined. The CDR3 is 11 residues long. V lost 5 bases, J lost 5 bases, and 7 bases lay in between. Germline V gene data show CDR1 as MNHEY and CDR2 as SVGAGI. This chain's CDR3 is CASSGLDEQYF. The DNA for the CDR3 is TGTGCCAGCAGTGGCTTGGACGAGCAGTACTTC.

This clone was recorded a few times. Different DNA sequences within this sample yield the same CDR3. The rearrangement links TRBV18 to TRBJ1-5; D gene unclear. This CDR3 region has 12 residues. Trimming took off 3 bases at V and 2 bases at J, with 2 bases between the two ends. Per germline, CDR1 KGHSH and CDR2 LQKENI. This CDR3 is CASSPGNQPQHF. The CDR3 bases are TGTGCCAGCTCACCGGGCAATCAGCCCCAGCATTTT.

The J gene is TRBJ2-1, the V gene TRBV29-1; a weak D match, TRBD2 (6 bases). Trimming removed 2 bases at V and 3 bases at J, with 14 bases between. Per the germline V gene, CDR1 is SQVTM and CDR2 is ANQGSEA. The CDR3 spans 15 residues. The DNA of the CDR3 is TGCAGCGTTGAACCCAGGGAGGAATACTACAATGAGCAGTTCTTC. Its protein is CSVEPREEYYNEQFF.